One sample yielded the 31 T cell receptor beta chains listed below, sequenced in a study of technical replicates of blood from a few donors. Only in-frame clones appear in the TCRdb table, and some are missing; sequencing was by immunoSEQ multiplex PCR. The data contain about 44,000 clones, around 96% of them singletons. Sample: T cells isolated from PBMCs. The source is a human donor in good health.

The genes are TRBV20-1 and TRBJ1-2, with D possibly matching TRBD1 (6 bases). From germline, CDR1 is DFQATT and CDR2 SNEGSKA (reference sequence). This CDR3 is built from 8 residues. CDR3 protein: CRTGGYTF. For the CDR3, the DNA is TGCAGAACAGGGGGCTACACCTTC.

The chain uses TRBV7-6 and TRBJ1-1; TRBD1 might be the D (5 bases). Per the germline V gene, CDR1 is SGHVS and CDR2 is FNYEAQ. V was cut by 3 bases and J by 3 bases, with 20 bases left in between. There are 17 residues in the CDR3. CDR3 sequence: CASSFRGGRNLDTEAFF. CDR3 nucleotide sequence: TGTGCCAGCAGCTTCCGGGGGGGAAGGAACTTGGACACTGAAGCTTTCTTT.

The chain couples TRBV6-5 to TRBJ1-2; possible D gene TRBD1, 5 bases. Germline-derived CDR1 and CDR2 are MNHEY and SVGAGI. The CDR3 totals 11 residues. Trimming pared 8 bases from V and 6 bases from J, leaving 10 bases between. This CDR3 is CASVGGDGYTF. In DNA form, the CDR3 reads TGTGCCAGCGTCGGGGGGGATGGCTACACCTTC.

This clone was seen a single time. The chain joins TRBV5-1 to TRBJ2-7, with 7 positions matching TRBD1. V lost 6 bases to trimming and J lost 1 base; unmatched junction nucleotides: 10. The CDR3 runs to 15 residues. Germline assignment: CDR1 SGHRS and CDR2 YFSETQ. The CDR3 DNA reads as TGCGCCAGCACCTGGATCCGGGACAGATCCTACGAGCAGTACTTC. Protein sequence: CASTWIRDRSYEQYF.

V and J are TRBV19 and TRBJ2-1, with 11 nucleotides matching TRBD2. Germline trimming cut 3 bases from V and 5 bases from J; bases unmatched to any gene: 9. The CDR3 is 17 amino acids. Germline values: CDR1 LNHDA, CDR2 SQIVND (reference sequence). CDR3 loop: CASSIRSSGGNHNEQFF. In nucleotides, the CDR3 is TGTGCCAGTAGTATCCGATCTAGCGGGGGGAATCACAATGAGCAGTTCTTC.

The chain uses TRBV28 and TRBJ2-3; D is undetermined. Germline CDR1 reads MDHEN; CDR2 reads SYDVKM. The CDR3 covers 12 residues. V lost 5 bases and J lost 3, with 6 bases in between. In DNA form, the CDR3 reads TGTGCCAGCAGTCACTCAACAGATACGCAGTATTTT. Its protein product is CASSHSTDTQYF.

The V and J genes are TRBV10-2 and TRBJ2-7; TRBD2 agrees at 9 bases. The CDR3 length is 17 residues. V shed 6 bases and J 0 bases; nucleotides not matched to a gene: 12. Germline V lookup: CDR1 WSHSY, CDR2 SAAADI. The CDR3 protein is CASRSDESSGSSYEQYF. CDR3 coding DNA: TGCGCCAGCAGGAGTGACGAGAGTAGCGGGAGCTCCTACGAGCAGTACTTC.

This clone was recorded once. V gene TRBV29-1 combines with J gene TRBJ1-1; unclear D gene. Trimming removed 4 bases at V and 0 bases at J, with 15 bases between. The germline V gene has CDR1 SQVTM and CDR2 ANQGSEA. This CDR3 is built from 15 residues. DNA for the CDR3: TGCAGCGTTGTACCAGCGGGGAGAGTGAACACTGAAGCTTTCTTT. This translates into CSVVPAGRVNTEAFF.

This chain uses TRBV6-1 with TRBJ2-7; possibly TRBD2 for D (5 bases). Trimming removed 7 bases from V and 1 base from J, with 11 bases in between. Per the germline V gene, CDR1 is MNHNS and CDR2 is SASEGT. CDR3 size: 13 residues. The CDR3 sequence is CASNSGMSYEQYF. In DNA form, the CDR3 reads TGTGCCAGCAACTCCGGGATGTCCTACGAGCAGTACTTC.

The chain uses TRBV11-2 and TRBJ2-2, with D possibly TRBD1 on 6 matching bases. Germline values: CDR1 SGHAT, CDR2 FQNNGV. The CDR3 loop spans 15 amino acids. Trimming left V 5 bases short and J 8 bases short, with 18 bases between. The DNA of the CDR3 is TGTGCCAGCAGCCCCTACTTCTCCGGGACAGGGGAGCTGTTTTTT. Encoded protein: CASSPYFSGTGELFF.

V gene TRBV13 combines with J gene TRBJ1-1; TRBD1 might be the D (6 bases). There are 14 residues in the CDR3. Per germline, CDR1 PRHDT and CDR2 FYEKMQ (reference sequence). Between the trimmed V and J ends, which lost 5 bases and 1 base, there was a span of 11 bases. The CDR3 sequence is CASSPRTANTEAFF. The CDR3 region has the DNA TGTGCCAGCAGCCCAAGGACAGCGAACACTGAAGCTTTCTTT.

J is TRBJ2-1 and V is TRBV11-2; TRBD2 matches at 15 bases. The CDR3 is 17 residues long. Looked up from germline, CDR1 is SGHAT and CDR2 is FQNNGV. J gave up 9 bases and V 2 bases, and 8 bases lay outside the gene matches. The CDR3 region has the DNA TGTGCCAGCAGCTTACCCGGACTAGCGGGAGGGGCTGGTGAGCAGTTCTTC. This encodes CASSLPGLAGGAGEQFF.

The chain joins TRBV7-3 to TRBJ2-7; TRBD1 might be the D (6 bases). Germline V CDR1 and CDR2: SGHTA, FQGTGA. This CDR3 spans 13 amino acids. V was pared by 0 bases and J by 3 bases, with 6 bases between. The CDR3 here is CASSLTGGYEQYF. The CDR3 region has the DNA TGTGCCAGCAGCTTAACAGGGGGCTACGAGCAGTACTTC.

The CDR3 protein is CASSLQANTGELFF. CDR3 bases: TGTGCCAGCAGCTTACAGGCGAACACCGGGGAGCTGTTTTTT. The rearrangement uses TRBV7-3 and TRBJ2-2, with unresolved D. This CDR3 is 14 amino acids long. Germline loops: CDR1 SGHTA, CDR2 FQGTGA. V lost 2 bases, J lost 0 bases, and 4 bases lay in between. The whole variable domain, filled in from reference TRBV7-3 and TRBJ2-2, reads GAGVSQTPSNKVTEKGKYVELRCDPISGHTALYWYRQSLGQGPEFLIYFQGTGAADDSGLPNDRFFAVRPEGSVSTLKIQRTERGDSAVYLCASSLQANTGELFFGEGSRLTVL.

In its sample, this clone was seen a few times. The chain uses TRBV27 and TRBJ1-2, with D unresolved. This CDR3 comprises 14 residues. V gave up 0 bases and J gave up 8 bases, with 13 bases separating them. Germline V gene data show CDR1 as MNHEY and CDR2 as SMNVEV (reference sequence). CDR3 amino acids: CASSLSGGREGYTF. The CDR3 DNA reads as TGTGCCAGCAGTTTATCCGGCGGGCGGGAAGGCTACACCTTC.

The chain recombines TRBV7-9 with TRBJ1-4; 10 bases are a match to TRBD1. Germline V gene sequence: CDR1 SEHNR, CDR2 FQNEAQ (reference sequence). J lost 0 bases, V lost 6 bases, and 7 bases had no gene match. The CDR3 length is 17 residues. The CDR3 loop is CASSWDRGEATNEKLFF. The CDR3, as DNA: TGTGCCAGCAGTTGGGACAGGGGAGAGGCAACTAATGAAAAACTGTTTTTT.

CDR3 region: CASSDREMMNTEAFF. The DNA of the CDR3 is TGTGCCAGCAGCGACAGGGAGATGATGAACACTGAAGCTTTCTTT. The J gene is TRBJ1-1, the V gene TRBV7-2; TRBD1 agrees at 7 bases. V shed 5 bases, J shed 0 bases, and the junction held 6 bases outside the gene matches. Germline CDR1 SGHTA, CDR2 FQGNSA. The CDR3 runs to 15 residues.

The chain has TRBV7-2 and TRBJ2-3; D is perhaps TRBD1 (6 bases). The germline CDR1 and CDR2 sequences are SGHTA and FQGNSA. V was pared by 5 bases and J by 4 bases, with 19 bases between. The CDR3 is 16 residues long. Here the CDR3 reads CASSPTGWETADTQYF. The CDR3 DNA reads TGTGCCAGCAGCCCCACAGGGTGGGAGACTGCAGATACGCAGTATTTT.

This clone was counted a single time. Here the CDR3 reads CASSLVAFRDIYGYTF. CDR3 DNA: TGTGCCAGCAGCTTAGTGGCGTTCCGGGACATCTATGGCTACACCTTC. The V and J genes are TRBV7-8 and TRBJ1-2; weak D call: TRBD1 (6 bases). The length of the CDR3 is 16 residues. Trimming left V 1 base short and J 4 bases short, with 16 bases between. Germline V lookup: CDR1 SGHVS, CDR2 FQNEAQ.

The chain is built from TRBV2 and TRBJ1-2, with 9 bases matching TRBD1. Germline lookup yields CDR1 SNHLY and CDR2 FYNNEI. This CDR3 comprises 15 residues. V gave up 4 bases and J gave up 4 bases; unmatched junction bases: 7. For the CDR3, the DNA is TGTGCCAGCAGTGGCGAGACAGGGGGAGGCTATGGCTACACCTTC. Encoded protein: CASSGETGGGYGYTF. The variable domain in full, with the rest retrieved from reference TRBV2 and TRBJ1-2, is EPEVTQTPSHQVTQMGQEVILRCVPISNHLYFYWYRQILGQKVEFLVSFYNNEISEKSEIFDDQFSVERPDGSNFTLKIRSTKLEDSAMYFCASSGETGGGYGYTFGSGTRLTVV.

The rearrangement links TRBV30 to TRBJ1-5, with a weak D call TRBD1 (5 bases). V shed 0 bases and J shed 7 bases, with 13 bases lying between them. This CDR3 is built from 14 residues. Germline assignment: CDR1 GTSNPN and CDR2 SVGIG (reference sequence). CDR3 sequence reads: CAWSVTGSGQPQHF. The CDR3 nucleotides read TGTGCCTGGAGTGTCACAGGCTCAGGCCAGCCCCAGCATTTT.

J is TRBJ2-1 and V is TRBV11-2; the match to TRBD2 covers 12 bases. CDR3 size: 16 residues. Germline-derived CDR1 and CDR2 are SGHAT and FQNNGV. Unmatched junction bases numbered 6, after V lost 5 bases and J lost 4 bases. The CDR3 sequence is CASSQRTSGIYNEQFF. In nucleotides, the CDR3 is TGTGCCAGCAGCCAACGGACTAGCGGGATTTACAATGAGCAGTTCTTC.

The chain couples TRBV6-5 to TRBJ2-2; 7 nucleotides match TRBD1. From germline, CDR1 is MNHEY and CDR2 SVGAGI. There are 15 residues in the CDR3. The V gene end was trimmed by 4 bases and the J gene end by 1 base; junction bases not matched to a gene: 3. This CDR3 reads CASSSTGENTGELFF. As DNA, the CDR3 is TGTGCCAGCAGTTCCACAGGGGAGAACACCGGGGAGCTGTTTTTT.

This clone was picked up one time. This chain joins TRBV30 and TRBJ2-1; the D gene is possibly TRBD2 (7 bases). Germline CDR1 GTSNPN, CDR2 SVGIG (reference sequence). The V gene lost 5 bases and the J gene lost 2 bases, with 13 bases spanning the gap. This CDR3 comprises 14 residues. CDR3 residues: CAWGGLAAYNEQFF. The CDR3 DNA follows: TGTGCCTGGGGGGGGCTAGCGGCCTACAATGAGCAGTTCTTC.

The chain employs TRBV7-2 and TRBJ1-4, with D tentatively TRBD1 (5 bases). With 3 bases removed from V and 5 bases from J, the gap between germline ends came to 13 bases. This CDR3 is 15 amino acids long. The germline V gene encodes CDR1 SGHTA and CDR2 FQGNSA. The CDR3 protein is CASSLDTGANEKLFF. CDR3 sequence (DNA): TGTGCCAGCAGCTTGGATACAGGTGCCAATGAAAAACTGTTTTTT.

The CDR3 here is CASRLETSGTDTQYF. In nucleotides, the CDR3 is TGTGCCAGCAGGCTGGAGACTAGCGGCACAGATACGCAGTATTTT. The chain couples TRBV5-6 to TRBJ2-3; 8 nucleotides match TRBD2. CDR3 length equals 15 residues. Germline trimming cut 5 bases from V and 1 base from J; bases unmatched to any gene: 6. Germline CDR1 and CDR2: SGHDT and YYEEEE.

This clone was seen just once. The chain joins TRBV5-6 to TRBJ1-5, with D maybe TRBD1 (5 bases). V lost 1 base and J 3 bases, leaving 11 bases between the germline ends. The CDR3 runs 15 residues. Germline CDR1 reads SGHDT; CDR2 reads YYEEEE. The CDR3 DNA reads as TGTGCCAGCAGCTTGCGGGGGATGCCCAATCAGCCCCAGCATTTT. It translates to CASSLRGMPNQPQHF.

The chain joins TRBV14 to TRBJ2-3; 8 nucleotides agree with TRBD2. Per the germline V gene, CDR1 is SGHDN and CDR2 is FVKESK. J lost 4 bases, V lost 4 bases, and 10 bases had no gene match. This CDR3 spans 16 amino acids. CDR3: CASSRLEREIADTQYF. The CDR3 nucleotides read TGTGCCAGCAGCCGCCTCGAGCGGGAGATCGCAGATACGCAGTATTTT.

The chain joins TRBV5-1 to TRBJ2-2, with TRBD2 matching over 12 bases. The CDR3 extends over 17 amino acids. CDR1 and CDR2 (germline): SGHRS, YFSETQ. The trim removed 1 base at V and 7 bases at J, leaving 8 bases unmatched. This CDR3 is CASSLILAGGVGGELFF. The CDR3 region has the DNA TGCGCCAGCAGCTTGATACTAGCGGGAGGAGTTGGCGGGGAGCTGTTTTTT.

The rearrangement uses TRBV9 and TRBJ2-7, with 8 bases aligning to TRBD1. Germline CDR1 is SGDLS and CDR2 is YYNGEE. This CDR3 has 16 residues. V dropped 1 base and J dropped 1; count of bases not matched to a gene: 7. CDR3 amino acids: CASSVSFRTGSYEQYF. In nucleotides, the CDR3 is TGTGCCAGCAGCGTATCCTTTAGGACAGGGTCCTACGAGCAGTACTTC. Based on the CDR3 plus reference TRBV9 and TRBJ2-7, the full variable domain is DSGVTQTPKHLITATGQRVTLRCSPRSGDLSVYWYQQSLDQGLQFLIQYYNGEERAKGNILERFSAQQFPDLHSELNLSSLELGDSALYFCASSVSFRTGSYEQYFGPGTRLTVT.

The CDR3 DNA is TGTGCCAGCACCCAGACACGGAAGAACACTGAAGCTTTCTTT. Protein: CASTQTRKNTEAFF. V gene TRBV5-5 combines with J gene TRBJ1-1; D not certain. CDR1 and CDR2 (germline): SGHKS, YYEKEE (reference sequence). V was trimmed by 6 bases and J by 1 base, leaving 13 bases between them. The CDR3 is 14 residues long.